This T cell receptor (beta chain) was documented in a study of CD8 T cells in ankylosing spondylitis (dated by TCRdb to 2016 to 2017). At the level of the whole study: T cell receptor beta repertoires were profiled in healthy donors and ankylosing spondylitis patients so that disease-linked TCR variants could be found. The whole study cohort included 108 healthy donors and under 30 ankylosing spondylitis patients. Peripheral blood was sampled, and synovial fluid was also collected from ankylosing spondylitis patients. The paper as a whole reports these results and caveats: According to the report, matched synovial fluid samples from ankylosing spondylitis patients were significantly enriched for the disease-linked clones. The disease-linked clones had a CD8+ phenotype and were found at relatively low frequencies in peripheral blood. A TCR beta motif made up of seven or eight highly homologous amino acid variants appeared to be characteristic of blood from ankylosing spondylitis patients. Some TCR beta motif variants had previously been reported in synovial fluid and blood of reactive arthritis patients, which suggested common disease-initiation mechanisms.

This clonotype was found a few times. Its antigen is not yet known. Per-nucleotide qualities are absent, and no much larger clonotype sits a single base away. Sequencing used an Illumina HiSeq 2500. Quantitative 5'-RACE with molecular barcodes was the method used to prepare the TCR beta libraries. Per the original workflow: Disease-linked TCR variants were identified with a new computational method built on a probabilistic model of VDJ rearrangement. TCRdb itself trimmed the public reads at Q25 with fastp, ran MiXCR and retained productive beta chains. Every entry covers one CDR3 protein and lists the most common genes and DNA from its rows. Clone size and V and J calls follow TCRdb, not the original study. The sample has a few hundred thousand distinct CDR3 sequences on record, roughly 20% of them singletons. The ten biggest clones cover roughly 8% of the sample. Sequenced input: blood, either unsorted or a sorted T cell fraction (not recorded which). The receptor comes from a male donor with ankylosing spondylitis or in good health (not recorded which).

In nucleotides, the sequence is TGTGCCAGCAGTTTAAGGACTCCAAACACCGGGGAGCTGTTTTTT. The encoded protein is CASSLRTPNTGELFF. The chain employs TRBV28 and TRBJ2-2; TRBD2 might be the D gene, on 5 matching bases. From the germline V gene, CDR1 is MDHEN and CDR2 is SYDVKM. The CDR3 covers 15 residues, taking in both the cysteine and the phenylalanine. CDR3 DNA only is kept here, 45 bases in frame from base 1. Relative to germline, V is 2 bases shorter and J is 2 bases shorter, with 9 bases between their ends.